The clone carrying this TCR beta chain showed up just a few times. The antigen remains unidentified. Alongside a J-beta primer mix, a sample-barcoded 5' primer served in a second PCR lasting about 7 to 12 cycles. TCRdb re-derived calls from the 5' RACE reads in MiXCR, one entry per CDR3 protein. Here the sample spans over 700,000 distinct CDR3 sequences, 53% being singletons. CDR1 is SNHLY and CDR2 is FYNNEI in the germline V gene. V was shortened by 6 bases and J by 8 bases, with 16 bases between the two germline ends. This CDR3 has 13 residues. This entry belongs to a study of blood T cells in healthy people across ages. Donors were healthy Caucasian individuals from Russia aged roughly 6 to 90. Findings of the study overall: The CMV status of each donor remained undetermined, and this could have confounded shifts in expanded clonotypes.

This sequence joins TRBV2 and TRBJ1-2; D is possibly TRBD1 (6 bases). The receptor was isolated from a man older than 75 in good health. The sequenced sample was blood. CDR3 protein: CASSLAGARGYTF. CDR3 nucleotide sequence: TGTGCCAGCAGCTTAGCAGGGGCGCGGGGCTACACCTTC.